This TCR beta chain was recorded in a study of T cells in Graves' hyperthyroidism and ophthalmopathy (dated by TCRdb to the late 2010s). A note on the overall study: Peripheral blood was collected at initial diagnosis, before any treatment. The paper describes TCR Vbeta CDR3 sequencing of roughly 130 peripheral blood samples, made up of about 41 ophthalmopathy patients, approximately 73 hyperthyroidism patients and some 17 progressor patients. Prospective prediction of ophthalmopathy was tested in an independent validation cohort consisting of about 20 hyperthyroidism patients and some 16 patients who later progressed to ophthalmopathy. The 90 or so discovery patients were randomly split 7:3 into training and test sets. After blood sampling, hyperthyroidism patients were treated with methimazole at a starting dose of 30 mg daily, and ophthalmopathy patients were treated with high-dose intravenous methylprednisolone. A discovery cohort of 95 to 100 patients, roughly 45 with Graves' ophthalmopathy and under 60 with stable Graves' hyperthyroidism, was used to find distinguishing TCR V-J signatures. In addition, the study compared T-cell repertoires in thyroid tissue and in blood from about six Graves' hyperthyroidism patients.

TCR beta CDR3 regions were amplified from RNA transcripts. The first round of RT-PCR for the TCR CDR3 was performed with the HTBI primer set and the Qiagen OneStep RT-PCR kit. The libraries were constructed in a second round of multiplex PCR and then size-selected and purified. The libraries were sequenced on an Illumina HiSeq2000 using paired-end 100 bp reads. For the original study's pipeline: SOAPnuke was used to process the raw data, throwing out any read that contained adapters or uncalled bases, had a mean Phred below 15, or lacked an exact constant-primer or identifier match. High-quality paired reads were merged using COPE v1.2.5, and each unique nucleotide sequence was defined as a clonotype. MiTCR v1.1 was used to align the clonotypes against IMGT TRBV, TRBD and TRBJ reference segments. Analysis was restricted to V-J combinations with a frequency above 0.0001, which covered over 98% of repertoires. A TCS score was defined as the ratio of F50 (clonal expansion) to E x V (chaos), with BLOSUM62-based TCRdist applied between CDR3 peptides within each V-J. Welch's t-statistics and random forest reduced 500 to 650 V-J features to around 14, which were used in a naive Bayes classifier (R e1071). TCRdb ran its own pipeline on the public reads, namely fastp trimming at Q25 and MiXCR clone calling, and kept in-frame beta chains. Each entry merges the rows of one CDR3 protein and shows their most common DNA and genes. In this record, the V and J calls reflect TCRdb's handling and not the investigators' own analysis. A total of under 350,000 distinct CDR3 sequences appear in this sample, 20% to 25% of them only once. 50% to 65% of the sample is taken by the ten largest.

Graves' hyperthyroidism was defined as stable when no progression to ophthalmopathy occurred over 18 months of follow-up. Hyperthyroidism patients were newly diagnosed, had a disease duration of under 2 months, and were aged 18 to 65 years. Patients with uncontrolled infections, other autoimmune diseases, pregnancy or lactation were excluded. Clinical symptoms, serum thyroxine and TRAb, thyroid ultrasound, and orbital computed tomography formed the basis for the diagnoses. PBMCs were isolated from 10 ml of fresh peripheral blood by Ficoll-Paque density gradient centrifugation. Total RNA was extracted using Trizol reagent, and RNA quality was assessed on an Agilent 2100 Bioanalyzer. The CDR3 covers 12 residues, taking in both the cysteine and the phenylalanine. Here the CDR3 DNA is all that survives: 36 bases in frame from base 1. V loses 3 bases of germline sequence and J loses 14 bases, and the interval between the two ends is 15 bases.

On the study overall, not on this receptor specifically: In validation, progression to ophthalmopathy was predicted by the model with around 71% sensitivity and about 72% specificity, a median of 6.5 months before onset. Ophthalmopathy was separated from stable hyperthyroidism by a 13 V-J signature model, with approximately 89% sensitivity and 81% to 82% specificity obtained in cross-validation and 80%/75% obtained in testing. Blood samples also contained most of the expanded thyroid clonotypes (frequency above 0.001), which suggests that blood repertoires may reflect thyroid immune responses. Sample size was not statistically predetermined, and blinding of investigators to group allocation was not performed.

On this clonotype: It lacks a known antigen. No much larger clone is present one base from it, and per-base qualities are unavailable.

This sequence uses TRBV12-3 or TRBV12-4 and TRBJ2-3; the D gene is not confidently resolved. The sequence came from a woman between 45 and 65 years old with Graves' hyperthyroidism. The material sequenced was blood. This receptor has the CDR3 CASSFSGVGLYF. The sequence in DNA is TGTGCCAGCAGTTTCAGTGGGGTGGGTCTGTATTTT.